This T cell receptor (beta chain) was retrieved from a study of T cells after yellow fever vaccination (dated by TCRdb to about 2019). With regard to the full study: Libraries from fractions with low cell numbers were prepared with the SMART-Seq v4 Ultra Low Input RNA kit. Bulk TCR alpha and beta repertoires were sequenced longitudinally to track T-cell clones before and after primary and booster YFV17D yellow fever vaccination. Blood was drawn at multiple timepoints before and after primary and secondary immunization, with bulk PBMC replicates and cell subsets isolated. Two healthy male donors, one aged 18 to 30 and one aged 30 to 40 years, made up the cohort. Study-level results and caveats: A small share of clonotypes occurred in both CD4 and CD8 compartments, likely arising from convergent recombination. Because only a couple of donors were included in the study, the extent to which the findings can be generalized is limited. Computational filtering was needed because FACS-sorted repertoires could contain abundant contaminating clonotypes from the bulk population. After the booster, most clones that had expanded after primary vaccination were detected again (around 95% of CD4 and roughly nine tenths of CD8), suggesting broad maintenance of memory. The secondary T-cell response was weaker than the primary response but faster, peaking on day 5 instead of day 15.

This sample's treatment or condition label indicates: live attenuated yellow fever vaccine strain. At every blood-draw timepoint, two biological replicates of bulk PBMCs were collected. A standard Ficoll-Paque protocol was used to isolate PBMCs from peripheral blood. RNA was extracted with TriZol from bulk PBMCs, CD4 and CD8 fractions, and dextramer-positive and dextramer-negative fractions. Of note for this clonotype: Its antigen is not yet known. Base-call qualities are not available, and no considerably larger clone is one nucleotide away.

Synthesis of TCR cDNA relied on 5'RACE template switching, a step that introduced a universal primer site along with unique molecular identifiers. Priming for cDNA synthesis came from both the TCR alpha and TCR beta constant segments. Library amplification involved two PCR steps, and the second step added sample barcodes and sequencing adapters. Sequencing of libraries was performed on Illumina HiSeq 2500 (2x100 bp) or NovaSeq (2x150 bp). As for the original processing: Reads were demultiplexed and collapsed into UMI consensus sequences with MIGEC, and V(D)J alignment was performed with MiXCR. Clonotypes responding to the vaccine were identified with edgeR on replicate PBMC samples, with the criteria of FDR below 0.01 and a log2 fold change above 5 up to day 15. Each bulk clonotype was labeled CD4 or CD8 based on which sequenced repertoire, CD4 or CD8, contained the clonotype at higher abundance. TCRdb ran its own pipeline on the public reads, namely fastp trimming at Q25 and MiXCR clone calling, and kept in-frame beta chains. Rows merge per CDR3 protein into single entries with the most common DNA and genes. V and J calls and clone size were set by TCRdb, not the authors. The sample table contains roughly 500,000 distinct CDR3 sequences; only one count was recorded for about a fifth of them. 14% of the sample is in the top ten clones.

Sequenced material: PBMCs, taken 15 days after the yellow fever booster vaccination. This TCR derives from a man aged 30 to 39 who received the YFV17D yellow fever vaccine.

The DNA sequence is TGTGCCAGCAGACCACTAGCGAGCTCCTACAATGAGCAGTTCTTC. Translated, it reads CASRPLASSYNEQFF. The chain employs TRBV7-2 and TRBJ2-1, with 7 junctional bases fitting TRBD2. The germline V gene gives CDR1 as SGHTA and CDR2 as FQGNSA. V trim: 6 bases; J trim: 0 bases; unmatched bases: 5. There are 15 amino acids in the CDR3, from cysteine to phenylalanine inclusive. Only the CDR3 DNA is retained, 45 bases long and in frame from the first base.